These 9 T cell receptor beta chains were all obtained from the same sample, sequenced in a study of blood T cell repertoires in COVID-19. The method was immunoSEQ multiplex PCR; TCRdb's version includes in-frame clones alone and lacks a portion of them. The profile shows about 49,000 clones, over 80% of them singletons. Sequenced sample: peripheral blood. The origin of the receptors is a man aged 45-65 years with acute or convalescent COVID-19.

The chain carries TRBV12-3 or TRBV12-4 and TRBJ1-5, with D maybe TRBD1 (5 bases). This CDR3 spans 13 amino acids. The ends were cut back, 7 bases at V and 3 bases at J, with 10 bases in the middle. The CDR3 DNA reads as TGTGCCAGCACCCAGGGTTTCAATCAGCCCCAGCATTTT. Protein product: CASTQGFNQPQHF.

This rearrangement joins TRBV28 to TRBJ2-5, with a weak D call TRBD2 (5 bases). The CDR3 has 15 residues. Germline CDR1 is MDHEN and CDR2 is SYDVKM. The V end was cut by 8 bases, the J end by 5 bases, with 21 bases between. CDR3 nucleotides: TGTGCCAGCGCCATCCTTGACTACCGGTTGGAGACCCAGTACTTC. Protein product: CASAILDYRLETQYF.

The V and J genes are TRBV7-9 and TRBJ2-7; D is uncertain. V was trimmed by 7 bases and J by 2 bases, leaving 18 bases between them. Germline loops: CDR1 SEHNR, CDR2 FQNEAQ (reference sequence). This CDR3 region has 15 residues. The CDR3 reads CASNMAGFPPYEQYF. The CDR3 bases are TGTGCCAGCAATATGGCCGGGTTCCCTCCCTACGAGCAGTACTTC.

This chain joins TRBV28 and TRBJ1-2, with 8 bases aligning to TRBD1. The CDR3 totals 15 residues. The V and J ends lost 7 bases and 5 bases, in that order; junction bases with no gene match: 12. Germline values: CDR1 MDHEN, CDR2 SYDVKM. In DNA form, the CDR3 reads TGTGCCAGCATCGACAGGGGTTTAAAGGGGTATGGCTACACCTTC. As protein: CASIDRGLKGYGYTF.

Only one count was recorded for this clone. This rearrangement joins TRBV28 to TRBJ2-3, with 9 bases fitting TRBD2. The J segment lost 1 base and the V segment lost 7 bases, leaving 6 bases of the junction unmatched. The CDR3 is made up of 15 amino acids. The germline CDR1 and CDR2 sequences are MDHEN and SYDVKM. DNA for the CDR3: TGTGCCAGCATCCTTAGCGGGAGCGGCACAGATACGCAGTATTTT. Residues: CASILSGSGTDTQYF.

The chain couples TRBV30 to TRBJ1-2, with D unclear. V lost 0 bases to trimming and J lost 4 bases, with 12 bases between them. The CDR3 consists of 14 residues. Germline lookup yields CDR1 GTSNPN and CDR2 SVGIG (reference sequence). The DNA for the CDR3 is TGTGCCTGGAGTGTACGTGGCAGATCCTATGGCTACACCTTC. Protein product: CAWSVRGRSYGYTF.

The genes are TRBV5-4 and TRBJ2-1; D possibly corresponds to TRBD1 (5 bases). V was cut by 1 base and J by 0 bases, with 8 bases left in between. Germline CDR1 is SGHNT and CDR2 is YYREEE (reference sequence). The CDR3 has 15 amino acids. The DNA for the CDR3 is TGTGCCAGCAGCTTGACAGGCCACTCCTACAATGAGCAGTTCTTC. Translation gives CASSLTGHSYNEQFF. The variable domain in full, with the rest retrieved from reference TRBV5-4 and TRBJ2-1, is ETGVTQSPTHLIKTRGQQVTLRCSSQSGHNTVSWYQQALGQGPQFIFQYYREEENGRGNFPPRFSGLQFPNYSSELNVNALELDDSALYLCASSLTGHSYNEQFFGPGTRLTVL.

The chain carries TRBV10-3 and TRBJ2-3, with D perhaps TRBD1 (6 bases). The CDR3 covers 16 residues. Germline V gene lookup returns CDR1 ENHRY and CDR2 SYGVKD. V shed 3 bases and J shed 1 base, with 14 bases lying between them. CDR3 nucleotides: TGTGCCATCAGTGACTATGCCCCAGGGGGCACAGATACGCAGTATTTT. Protein: CAISDYAPGGTDTQYF.

In its sample, this clone was seen a few times. This chain links TRBV12-3 or TRBV12-4 with TRBJ1-6; D is unclear. This CDR3 region has 13 residues. V was pared by 6 bases and J by 6 bases, with 9 bases between. In DNA form, the CDR3 reads TGTGCCAGCAGCCCGACAAGTAATTCACCCCTCCACTTT. It translates to CASSPTSNSPLHF.